These 14 T cell receptor beta chains share one sample of origin, sequenced in a study of blood T cells in healthy people across ages. A second PCR of 7 to 11 cycles used a sample-barcoded 5' primer and a J-beta primer mix. MiXCR, run by TCRdb on the 5' RACE reads, gives a single entry per CDR3 protein. Of hundreds of thousands of distinct CDR3 sequences in the sample, roughly three fifths were seen once. Sequenced input: blood. The receptors here all came from a man aged 40-50 years in good health.

This sequence joins TRBV28 and TRBJ2-7; the D gene is possibly TRBD2 (7 bases). V was trimmed by 5 bases and J by 7 bases, leaving 15 bases between them. Germline-derived CDR1 and CDR2 are MDHEN and SYDVKM. There are 13 residues in the CDR3. The chain's CDR3 is CASSLGGAAEQYF. The CDR3 DNA reads as TGTGCCAGCAGTCTTGGGGGGGCGGCAGAGCAGTACTTC.

The sample holds a few counts of this clonotype. The V gene is TRBV14, the J gene TRBJ2-1; maybe TRBD2 (6 bases). The germline V and J ends were trimmed by 0 bases and 7 bases, with 19 bases remaining between them. Germline V CDR1 and CDR2: SGHDN, FVKESK. The CDR3 is 17 amino acids. CDR3: CASSQDLKRMAGNEQFF. DNA for the CDR3: TGTGCCAGCAGCCAAGATTTGAAACGTATGGCGGGGAATGAGCAGTTCTTC.

This clonotype has more than one count but fewer than ten. The chain joins TRBV11-2 to TRBJ2-7; maybe TRBD1 (5 bases). The CDR3 extends over 18 amino acids. Per the germline V gene, CDR1 is SGHAT and CDR2 is FQNNGV. Trimming cost V 0 bases and J 6 bases, with 24 bases left between them. As DNA, the CDR3 is TGTGCCAGCAGCTTAGATCGGGTATTTGGCAGGGTACCTAGCGAGCAGTACTTC. It specifies CASSLDRVFGRVPSEQYF.

The chain uses TRBV29-1 and TRBJ2-5; 8 bases agree with TRBD1. The DNA end favors TRBJ2-7, so the J call may be wrong. The germline gives CDR1 SQVTM, CDR2 ANQGSEA. The CDR3 runs to 14 residues. The CDR3 DNA sequence: TGCAGCGTTGAAAAGGGGCAGGGGGCAAGCGAGCAGTACTTC. The encoded protein is CSVEKGQGASEQYF.

The chain employs TRBV2 and TRBJ2-3; TRBD2 matches at 16 bases. In germline, CDR1 is SNHLY, CDR2 FYNNEI. Germline trimming cut 5 bases from V and 1 base from J; bases unmatched to any gene: 3. The CDR3 is 17 amino acids. The CDR3 region is CASSLGLAGGGTDTQYF. The CDR3 coding sequence is TGTGCCAGCAGTTTGGGACTAGCGGGAGGGGGCACAGATACGCAGTATTTT.

Details on this clonotype: A junction boundary mismatches the germline segment, possibly from a read error. This chain links TRBV7-2 with TRBJ2-5; D ambiguous. The tail of the sequence fits TRBJ2-7 better, so the J call may be wrong. This CDR3 has 14 residues. Germline V gene sequence: CDR1 SGHTA, CDR2 FQGNSA. CDR3 amino acids: CASSSRWVTYEQYF. The CDR3 region has the DNA TGTGCCAGTAGCTCGAGGTGGGTTACCTACGAGCAGTACTTC.

Only one count was recorded for this clonotype. This chain links TRBV6-1 with TRBJ2-7; D perhaps matches TRBD2 (6 bases). Germline lookup yields CDR1 MNHNS and CDR2 SASEGT. Trimming stripped 2 bases from V and 7 bases from J, with 12 bases between. The CDR3 has 13 residues. CDR3: CASSEFGSGEQYF. CDR3 DNA: TGTGCCAGCAGTGAATTCGGGAGCGGGGAGCAGTACTTC.

This clonotype was detected only a few times. This chain uses TRBV7-2 with TRBJ2-3; unclear D gene. V lost 1 base and J lost 5, with 10 bases in between. Germline assignment: CDR1 SGHTA and CDR2 FQGNSA. This CDR3 region has 14 residues. The DNA of the CDR3 is TGTGCCAGCAGCTTAGAGGCTACAATAGATACGCAGTATTTT. Translating it yields CASSLEATIDTQYF.

The CDR3 DNA follows: TGTGCCAGCAGCCTTAGGCCAGGGTATCAAGAGACCCAGTACTTC. Its translation: CASSLRPGYQETQYF. V is TRBV3-1 and J is TRBJ2-5, with D perhaps TRBD1 (5 bases). The germline V and J ends were trimmed by 4 bases and 2 bases, with 14 bases remaining between them. The germline CDR1 and CDR2 sequences are LGHDT and YNNKEL (reference sequence). The CDR3 has 15 residues.

In its sample, this clonotype was seen a few times. J is TRBJ2-7 and V is TRBV2; possible D gene TRBD2, 7 bases. Trimming cost V 3 bases and J 5 bases, with 14 bases left between them. The germline CDR1 and CDR2 sequences are SNHLY and FYNNEI. CDR3 length equals 14 residues. The CDR3 loop reads CASSEWGGRNEQYF. CDR3 DNA sequence: TGTGCCAGCAGTGAGTGGGGGGGCAGGAACGAGCAGTACTTC.

The genes are TRBV2 and TRBJ2-7, with a possible D match to TRBD2 (6 bases). V lost 7 bases and J 5 bases, leaving 9 bases between the germline ends. The CDR3 runs to 11 residues. Germline V lookup: CDR1 SNHLY, CDR2 FYNNEI. CDR3 region: CASTGDDEQYF. The DNA of the CDR3 is TGTGCCAGCACGGGGGACGACGAGCAGTACTTC.

This clonotype was found a few times. V gene TRBV7-8 combines with J gene TRBJ2-7; D is uncertain. The ends were cut back, 4 bases at V and 1 base at J, with 11 bases in the middle. The CDR3 spans 14 residues. The germline V gene encodes CDR1 SGHVS and CDR2 FQNEAQ. The CDR3 coding sequence is TGTGCCAGCAGCTACCGTTCCTATTCCTACGAGCAGTACTTC. This sequence encodes CASSYRSYSYEQYF.

The chain uses TRBV6-1 and TRBJ1-5; unclear D gene. V was trimmed by 6 bases and J by 0 bases, leaving 18 bases between them. The V gene's germline CDR1 is MNHNS and CDR2 SASEGT. The CDR3 runs 17 residues. The CDR3 nucleotides are TGTGCCAGCAGGAGGGTATCGGGCCAGTATAGCAATCAGCCCCAGCATTTT. Translated, it gives CASRRVSGQYSNQPQHF.

The chain is built from TRBV6-1 and TRBJ2-1, with D unclear. CDR3 length equals 11 residues. V was cut by 7 bases and J by 5 bases, with 6 bases left in between. The V gene's germline CDR1 is MNHNS and CDR2 SASEGT. The DNA for the CDR3 is TGTGCCAGCACCCTGGACAATGAGCAGTTCTTC. It codes for CASTLDNEQFF.